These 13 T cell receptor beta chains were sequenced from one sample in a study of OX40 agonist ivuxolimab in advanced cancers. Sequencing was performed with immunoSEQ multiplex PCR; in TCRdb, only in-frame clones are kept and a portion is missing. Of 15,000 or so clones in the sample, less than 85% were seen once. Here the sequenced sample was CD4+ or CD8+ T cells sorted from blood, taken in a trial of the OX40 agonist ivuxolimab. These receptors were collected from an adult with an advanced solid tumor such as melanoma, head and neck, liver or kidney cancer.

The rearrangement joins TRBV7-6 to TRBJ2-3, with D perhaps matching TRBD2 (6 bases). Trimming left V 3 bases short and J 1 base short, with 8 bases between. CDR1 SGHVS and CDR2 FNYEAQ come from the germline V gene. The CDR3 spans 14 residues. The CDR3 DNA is TGTGCCAGCAGCTTGGCTAGCGGCACAGATACGCAGTATTTT. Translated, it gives CASSLASGTDTQYF.

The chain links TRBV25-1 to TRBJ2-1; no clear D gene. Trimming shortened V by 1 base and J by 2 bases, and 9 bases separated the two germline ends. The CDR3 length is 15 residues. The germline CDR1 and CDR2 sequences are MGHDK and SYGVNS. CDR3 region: CASSESQTAYNEQFF. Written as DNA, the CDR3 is TGTGCCAGCAGTGAATCCCAAACCGCCTACAATGAGCAGTTCTTC.

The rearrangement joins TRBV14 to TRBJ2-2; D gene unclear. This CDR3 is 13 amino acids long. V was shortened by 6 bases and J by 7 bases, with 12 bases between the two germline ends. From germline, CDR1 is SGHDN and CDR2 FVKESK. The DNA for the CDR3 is TGTGCCAGCAGGGGCCTGGCGGTCGGGGAGCTGTTTTTT. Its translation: CASRGLAVGELFF.

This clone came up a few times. As DNA, the CDR3 is TGTGCCAGCAGTTCCCCCGAAAGTGGCTACACCGGGGAGCTGTTTTTT. Protein sequence: CASSSPESGYTGELFF. The chain has TRBV27 and TRBJ2-2; D gene uncertain. The germline CDR1 and CDR2 sequences are MNHEY and SMNVEV (reference sequence). Trimming removed 4 bases at V and 3 bases at J, with 15 bases between. CDR3 length: 16 residues.

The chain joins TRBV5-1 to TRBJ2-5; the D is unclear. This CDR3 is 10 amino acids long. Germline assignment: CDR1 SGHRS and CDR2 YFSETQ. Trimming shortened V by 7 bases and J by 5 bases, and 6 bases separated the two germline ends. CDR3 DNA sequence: TGCGCCAGCTCCGGGGAGACCCAGTACTTC. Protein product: CASSGETQYF.

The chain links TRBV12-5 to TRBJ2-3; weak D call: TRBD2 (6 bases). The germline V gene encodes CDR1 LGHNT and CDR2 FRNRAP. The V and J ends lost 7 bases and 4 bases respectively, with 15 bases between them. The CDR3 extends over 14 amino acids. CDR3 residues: CASVPLLAPDTQYF. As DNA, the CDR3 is TGTGCTAGTGTACCATTACTAGCTCCAGATACGCAGTATTTT.

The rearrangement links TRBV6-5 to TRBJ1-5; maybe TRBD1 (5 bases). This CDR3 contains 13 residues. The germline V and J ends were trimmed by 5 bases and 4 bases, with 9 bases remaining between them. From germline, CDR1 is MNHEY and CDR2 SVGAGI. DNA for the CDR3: TGTGCCAGCAGTATACCAGGGAATCAGCCCCAGCATTTT. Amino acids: CASSIPGNQPQHF.

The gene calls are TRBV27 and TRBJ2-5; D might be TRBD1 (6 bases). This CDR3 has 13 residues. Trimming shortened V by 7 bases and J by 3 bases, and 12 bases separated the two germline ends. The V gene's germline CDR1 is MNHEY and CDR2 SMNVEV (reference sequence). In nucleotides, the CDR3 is TGTGCCAGCACTTCGGACAGCGAAGAGACCCAGTACTTC. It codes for CASTSDSEETQYF.

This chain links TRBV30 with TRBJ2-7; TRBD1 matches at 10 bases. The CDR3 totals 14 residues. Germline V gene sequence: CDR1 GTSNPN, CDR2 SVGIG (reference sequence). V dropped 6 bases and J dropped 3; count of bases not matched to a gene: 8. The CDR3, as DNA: TGTGCCTGCAGAGCCCGGGACAGGGGCTACGAGCAGTACTTC. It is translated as CACRARDRGYEQYF.

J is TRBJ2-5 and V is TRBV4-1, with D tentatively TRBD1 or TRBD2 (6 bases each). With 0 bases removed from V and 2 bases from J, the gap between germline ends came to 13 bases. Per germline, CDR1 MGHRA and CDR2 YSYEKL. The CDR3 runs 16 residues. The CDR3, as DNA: TGCGCCAGCAGCCAAGATCCTAGGGGGGAACAAGAGACCCAGTACTTC. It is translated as CASSQDPRGEQETQYF.

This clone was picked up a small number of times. CDR3 protein: CASSQAFF. CDR3 bases: TGTGCCAGCAGCCAAGCCTTCTTC. The chain is built from TRBV3-1 (or the pseudogene TRBV3-2) and TRBJ2-1; no definite D call. Trimming removed 1 base at V and 16 bases at J, with 2 bases between. This CDR3 is built from 8 residues. Germline-derived CDR1 and CDR2 are LGHDT and YNNKEL (reference sequence).

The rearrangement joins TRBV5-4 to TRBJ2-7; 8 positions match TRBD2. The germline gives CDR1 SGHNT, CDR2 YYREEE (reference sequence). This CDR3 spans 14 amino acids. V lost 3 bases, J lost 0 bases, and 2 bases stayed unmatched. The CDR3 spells CASSSGTSSYEQYF. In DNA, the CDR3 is TGTGCCAGCAGCTCCGGGACTAGCTCCTACGAGCAGTACTTC. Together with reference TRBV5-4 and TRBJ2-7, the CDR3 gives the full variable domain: ETGVTQSPTHLIKTRGQQVTLRCSSQSGHNTVSWYQQALGQGPQFIFQYYREEENGRGNFPPRFSGLQFPNYSSELNVNALELDDSALYLCASSSGTSSYEQYFGPGTRLTVT.

CDR3 nucleotide sequence: TGTGCCAGCAGTTCAAATGCGGTGACAGCCTCTGGAAACACCATATATTTT. It encodes CASSSNAVTASGNTIYF. This chain links TRBV7-6 with TRBJ1-3, with D perhaps TRBD1 (5 bases). CDR3 length: 17 residues. With 6 bases removed from V and 0 bases from J, the gap between germline ends came to 18 bases. CDR1 and CDR2 (germline): SGHVS, FNYEAQ.